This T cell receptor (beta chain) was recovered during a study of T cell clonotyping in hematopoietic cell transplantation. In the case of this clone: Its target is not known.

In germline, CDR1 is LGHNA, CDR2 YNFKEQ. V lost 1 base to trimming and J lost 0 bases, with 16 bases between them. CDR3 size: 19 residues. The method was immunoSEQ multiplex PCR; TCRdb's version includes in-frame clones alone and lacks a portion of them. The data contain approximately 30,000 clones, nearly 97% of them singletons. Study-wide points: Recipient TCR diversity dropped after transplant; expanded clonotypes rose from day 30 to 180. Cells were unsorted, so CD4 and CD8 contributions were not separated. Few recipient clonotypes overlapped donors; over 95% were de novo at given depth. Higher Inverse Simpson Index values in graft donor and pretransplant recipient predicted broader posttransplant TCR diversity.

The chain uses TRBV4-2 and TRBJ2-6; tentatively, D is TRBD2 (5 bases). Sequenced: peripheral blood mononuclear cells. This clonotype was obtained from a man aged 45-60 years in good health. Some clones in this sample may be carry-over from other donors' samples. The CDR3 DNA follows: TGTGCCAGCAGCCAAGGCGAGGGTAAGGACTTCTCTGGGGCCAACGTCCTGACTTTC. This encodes CASSQGEGKDFSGANVLTF.